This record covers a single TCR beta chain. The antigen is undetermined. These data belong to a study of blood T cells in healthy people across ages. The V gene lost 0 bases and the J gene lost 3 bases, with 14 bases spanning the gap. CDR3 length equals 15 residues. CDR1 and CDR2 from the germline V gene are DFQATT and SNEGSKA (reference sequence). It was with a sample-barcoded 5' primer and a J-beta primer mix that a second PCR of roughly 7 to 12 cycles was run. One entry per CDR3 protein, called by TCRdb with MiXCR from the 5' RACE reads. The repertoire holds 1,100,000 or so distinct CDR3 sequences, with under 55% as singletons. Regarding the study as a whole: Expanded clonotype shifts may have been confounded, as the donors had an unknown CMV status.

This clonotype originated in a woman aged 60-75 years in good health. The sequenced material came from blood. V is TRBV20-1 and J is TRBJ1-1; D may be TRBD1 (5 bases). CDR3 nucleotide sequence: TGCAGTGCTAGAGATCTTAGGGGAGGGGACACTGAAGCTTTCTTT. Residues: CSARDLRGGDTEAFF.